The clone carrying this T cell receptor beta chain was seen more than once but under ten times. Its antigen is not identified. This sample was included in a study of siplizumab effects on memory and regulatory T cells. Study-wide findings and caveats: Alloreactive sequences tracing back to unstimulated CD4+ memory cells were significantly reduced by siplizumab. Tracing alloreactive clones into unstimulated subsets worked for only a minor fraction of them. Memory cells seemed less diverse than naive T cells, which also seemed major contributors to the alloresponse. Neither a naive nor a memory phenotype was assignable to roughly 80-95% of proliferating CD4+ or CD8+ clones.

Profiled with immunoSEQ multiplex PCR; TCRdb holds only in-frame clones, not every one. This sample has some 96,000 clones, with approximately 94% found just once. The germline V gene has CDR1 SGHVS and CDR2 FQNEAQ. Trimming removed 3 bases from V and 0 bases from J, with 8 bases in between. The CDR3 has 14 residues. This chain uses TRBV7-8 with TRBJ1-1; D might be TRBD1 (6 bases). The origin of this receptor is a human donor in good health. Sequencing input: non-Treg CD4+ T cells sorted from blood. CDR3 DNA: TGTGCCAGCAGCTTGAAGGGGGTGAACACTGAAGCTTTCTTT. It yields the protein CASSLKGVNTEAFF.